The 3 T cell receptor beta chains listed next were all sequenced from one sample in a study of CD8 T cells in Susac syndrome. Reverse transcription of about 0.45 to 1 ug RNA was carried out with random hexamers. TCRdb re-called the immunoSEQ multiplex PCR reads through MiXCR, storing one row per CDR3 protein. The table includes tens of thousands of distinct CDR3 sequences, around 93% detected once. The specimen sequenced was CD4+ T cells from PBMCs. All receptors come from a human donor with Susac syndrome.

The chain couples TRBV9 to TRBJ2-3, with D unresolved. The CDR3 length is 15 residues. Looked up from germline, CDR1 is SGDLS and CDR2 is YYNGEE. Trimming took 0 bases from V and 2 from J, leaving 10 bases between them. The CDR3 here is CASSVEGRFTDTQYF. CDR3 nucleotides: TGTGCCAGCAGCGTAGAAGGCCGATTCACAGATACGCAGTATTTT. The whole variable domain, filled in from reference TRBV9 and TRBJ2-3, reads DSGVTQTPKHLITATGQRVTLRCSPRSGDLSVYWYQQSLDQGLQFLIQYYNGEERAKGNILERFSAQQFPDLHSELNLSSLELGDSALYFCASSVEGRFTDTQYFGPGTRLTVL.

The chain employs TRBV29-1 and TRBJ2-3; tentative D call: TRBD1 (6 bases). Looked up from germline, CDR1 is SQVTM and CDR2 is ANQGSEA. The length of the CDR3 is 16 residues. V was clipped by 5 bases and J by 2 bases, with 20 bases between them. The CDR3, as DNA: TGCAGCGTTCGAGGCTCCAGGACAGCCTCCACAGATACGCAGTATTTT. Translated: CSVRGSRTASTDTQYF.

This chain joins TRBV4-3 and TRBJ1-6, with D unclear. CDR1 and CDR2 from the germline V gene are LGHNA and YSLEER. The V gene lost 0 bases and the J gene lost 9 bases, with 12 bases spanning the gap. The CDR3 totals 15 residues. CDR3 protein: CASSQDSAMRSPLHF. The CDR3 region has the DNA TGCGCCAGCAGCCAAGATTCCGCTATGCGTTCACCCCTCCACTTT.